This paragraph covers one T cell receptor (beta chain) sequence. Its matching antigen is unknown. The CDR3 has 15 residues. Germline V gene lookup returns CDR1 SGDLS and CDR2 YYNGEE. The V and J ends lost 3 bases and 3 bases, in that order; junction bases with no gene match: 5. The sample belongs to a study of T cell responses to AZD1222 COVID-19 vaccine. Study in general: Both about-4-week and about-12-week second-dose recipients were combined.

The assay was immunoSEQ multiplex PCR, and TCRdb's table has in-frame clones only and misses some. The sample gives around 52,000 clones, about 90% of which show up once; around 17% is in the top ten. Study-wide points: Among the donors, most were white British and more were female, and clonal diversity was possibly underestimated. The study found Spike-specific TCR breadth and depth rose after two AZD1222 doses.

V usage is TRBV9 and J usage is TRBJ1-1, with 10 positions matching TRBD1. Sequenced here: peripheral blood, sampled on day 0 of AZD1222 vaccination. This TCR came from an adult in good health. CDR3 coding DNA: TGTGCCAGCAGCGGGGCCGGGACAGGGGACACTGAAGCTTTCTTT. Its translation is CASSGAGTGDTEAFF.